This paragraph reports one T cell receptor (beta chain). Its antigen is still unknown. This CDR3 spans 15 amino acids. CDR1 SGHRS and CDR2 YFSETQ come from the germline V gene. Trimming took 0 bases from V and 2 from J, leaving 6 bases between them. The data originate from a study of chemoradiotherapy in HPV16-positive cancers. Study-level findings and limits: For HPV16-positive patients, expanding HPV-responsive T cells associated with longer recurrence-free survival. Non-HPV-specific T cells did not expand in tumors during treatment, whereas candidate HPV-specific clones and E7-related motifs did.

Samples were taken several times over chemoradiotherapy. Assay: immunoSEQ multiplex PCR; the TCRdb copy retains only in-frame clones and omits some. The sample comprises just over 15,000 clones, around 74% of which are singletons, and approximately 1.3% rests with the top ten. The clonotype was recovered from a human donor with HPV-associated anogenital cancer. The sample here was taken from a patient who underwent chemoradiotherapy. The rearrangement uses TRBV5-1 and TRBJ2-6; D is uncertain. Here the CDR3 reads CASSLVGAGANVLTF. As DNA, the CDR3 is TGCGCCAGCAGCTTGGTCGGTGCTGGGGCCAACGTCCTGACTTTC.